The subject of this entry is one TCR beta chain. Its antigen is not known. Germline trimming cut 3 bases from V and 13 bases from J; bases unmatched to any gene: 19. The germline gives CDR1 ENHRY, CDR2 SYGVKD. This CDR3 has 17 amino acids. The record originates from a study of cytomegalovirus exposure and HLA in healthy donors. Study-wide points: Relative to the roughly 640-donor mean, N-insertions were reportedly fewer in an Asian-associated ancestry cluster in a later analysis. Presence/absence analyses treated sequencing depth as roughly uniform across donors. As was reported, the classifier diagnosed cytomegalovirus status with high specificity and sensitivity.

In the PCR, 60 Vbeta and 13 Jbeta primers were used. Repertoires were generated with immunoSEQ multiplex PCR, while TCRdb's copy carries only in-frame clones and drops some. The table lists under 200,000 clones, approximately 82% of them singletons, with approximately 1.5% in the top ten. This chain links TRBV10-3 with TRBJ2-1, with TRBD1 matching 9 bases. This receptor was taken from a male donor in good health and CMV-seronegative. The sequencing sample was made of PBMCs. The CDR3 reads CAISDFEKRDRDIRQFF. The DNA of the CDR3 is TGTGCCATCAGTGATTTCGAGAAGAGGGACAGGGATATCCGACAGTTCTTC.